This T cell receptor beta chain was identified in a study of shared clonotypes between healthy human individuals. General study findings and limits: Blood alone was sampled, and tissue repertoires likely differ. The represented genetic and exposure-history diversity was limited by the small number of donors.

Remarks on this clone: What it binds is unknown.

Replicate sorted-subset PCRs were loaded with approximately 190 ng DNA, 31,000 or so T cell genomes. Profiling relied on immunoSEQ multiplex PCR, and the TCRdb table lists in-frame clones only, not all of them. The repertoire includes around 550,000 clones, 90% to 97% of them detected once, and about 0.057% sits in the top ten. Looked up from germline, CDR1 is SGHNT and CDR2 is YYREEE (reference sequence). The CDR3 runs to 15 residues. With 4 bases clipped from V and 4 bases from J, the junction kept 6 bases outside the gene matches. The clonotype originates from a woman under 40 in good health. The source material was naive CD4+ T cells sorted from blood. This sample's subset: CD45RA+ positively selected. The chain recombines TRBV5-4 with TRBJ1-4; the match to TRBD1 covers 8 bases. CDR3 loop: CASSGGTGINEKLFF. DNA of the CDR3: TGTGCCAGCAGCGGAGGGACAGGCATTAATGAAAAACTGTTTTTT.